Listed below are T cell receptor beta chains from one sample, sequenced in a study of cytomegalovirus exposure and HLA in healthy donors. TCRdb's table, derived via immunoSEQ multiplex PCR, lists solely in-frame clones and lacks some. The table includes over 120,000 clones, more than 8% detected once. What was sequenced was PBMCs. The receptors shown here come from a man in his forties or fifties in good health and CMV-seronegative. Each CDR3 is given with its conserved first and last residue. The order of the fields is CDR3 DNA, CDR3 protein, V gene, clone size, D gene, J gene. A D gene is named only where the DNA matches it firmly. Clone size, where shown, is once, few, many, or a class for clones that have expanded.

CDR3nt: TGTGCCAGCAGCCCCCCAACTGGCCCCGCTAGCGGACCCACAGATACGCAGTATTTT; CDR3aa: CASSPPTGPASGPTDTQYF; v_gene: TRBV5-4; abundance: -; d_gene: TRBD2; j_gene: TRBJ2-3
CDR3nt: TGTGCCAGCAGCTCAAACAGGGTCTCCTACGAGCAGTACTTC; CDR3aa: CASSSNRVSYEQYF; v_gene: TRBV6-5; abundance: -; d_gene: -; j_gene: TRBJ2-7
CDR3nt: TGTGCCAGCTCACCACGGCAGCGCCCTTCCCAAGAGACCCAGTACTTC; CDR3aa: CASSPRQRPSQETQYF; v_gene: TRBV18; abundance: few; d_gene: -; j_gene: TRBJ2-5
CDR3nt: TGTGCCAGCAGTGAGACAAGGGGCGTCACTTACAATGAGCAGTTCTTC; CDR3aa: CASSETRGVTYNEQFF; v_gene: TRBV2; abundance: -; d_gene: -; j_gene: TRBJ2-1
CDR3nt: TGTGCCAGCAGTTTATGGGGACAAGGGTCTGGGGCCAACGTCCTGACTTTC; CDR3aa: CASSLWGQGSGANVLTF; v_gene: TRBV28; abundance: once; d_gene: -; j_gene: TRBJ2-6
CDR3nt: TGTGCCAGCAGCTTATCCCAGGGGGCTGGAAACACCATATATTTT; CDR3aa: CASSLSQGAGNTIYF; v_gene: TRBV7-9; abundance: -; d_gene: TRBD1; j_gene: TRBJ1-3
CDR3nt: TGTGCCAGCAGCTTGGACAGTGACTACGAGCAGTACTTC; CDR3aa: CASSLDSDYEQYF; v_gene: TRBV5-4; abundance: few; d_gene: -; j_gene: TRBJ2-7
CDR3nt: TGTGCCAGCAGTGAAAGGACAGTCTGGAATTCACCCCTCCACTTT; CDR3aa: CASSERTVWNSPLHF; v_gene: TRBV6-1; abundance: -; d_gene: -; j_gene: TRBJ1-6
CDR3nt: TGTGCCAGCAGCGTAGGTCAGGGACTAGCGGCCTCCTACAATGAGCAGTTCTTC; CDR3aa: CASSVGQGLAASYNEQFF; v_gene: TRBV9; abundance: few; d_gene: TRBD2; j_gene: TRBJ2-1
CDR3nt: TGTGCCAGCAGTGAGAACAGGGGGATCTATGGCTACACCTTC; CDR3aa: CASSENRGIYGYTF; v_gene: TRBV2; abundance: -; d_gene: TRBD1; j_gene: TRBJ1-2
CDR3nt: TGTGCCAGCAGGGGGACAGGGAGGAACACTGAAGCTTTCTTT; CDR3aa: CASRGTGRNTEAFF; v_gene: TRBV2; abundance: -; d_gene: TRBD1; j_gene: TRBJ1-1
CDR3nt: TGTGCCAGCAGTTTATTGATTGGGAGAGGCGAGGGTGAAGCTTTCTTT; CDR3aa: CASSLLIGRGEGEAFF; v_gene: TRBV27; abundance: few; d_gene: -; j_gene: TRBJ1-1
CDR3nt: TGTGCCAGCAGCTTAGGGGCGGAGACCCAGTACTTC; CDR3aa: CASSLGAETQYF; v_gene: TRBV7-9; abundance: few; d_gene: -; j_gene: TRBJ2-5
CDR3nt: TGTGCCAGTAGTCCGGGACAAGAAGTCGGGGAGCTGTTTTTT; CDR3aa: CASSPGQEVGELFF; v_gene: TRBV19; abundance: many; d_gene: -; j_gene: TRBJ2-2
CDR3nt: TGTGCCAGCAGCGCCGACAGGAACACCGGGGAGCTGTTTTTT; CDR3aa: CASSADRNTGELFF; v_gene: TRBV11-3; abundance: few; d_gene: -; j_gene: TRBJ2-2
CDR3nt: TGTGCCAGCAGCTCTCAGCGGACTTACCACACCGGGGAGCTGTTTTTT; CDR3aa: CASSSQRTYHTGELFF; v_gene: TRBV7-3; abundance: -; d_gene: -; j_gene: TRBJ2-2
CDR3nt: TGTGCCAGCAGCTCAAGGGACAGAGGGGACTATGGCTACACCTTC; CDR3aa: CASSSRDRGDYGYTF; v_gene: TRBV7-9; abundance: -; d_gene: TRBD1; j_gene: TRBJ1-2
CDR3nt: TGTGCCAGTAGTATAGATCGGACAGGCCCCTATGGCTACACCTTC; CDR3aa: CASSIDRTGPYGYTF; v_gene: TRBV19; abundance: few; d_gene: TRBD1; j_gene: TRBJ1-2
CDR3nt: TGTGCCAGCAGCCTCGGTAGTAGCGGGGGGAGGGAGACGAATGAGCAGTTCTTC; CDR3aa: CASSLGSSGGRETNEQFF; v_gene: TRBV11-2; abundance: -; d_gene: TRBD2; j_gene: TRBJ2-1
CDR3nt: TGTGCCAGCAGCAAGGCGGGACAGACTGGAAACACCATATATTTT; CDR3aa: CASSKAGQTGNTIYF; v_gene: TRBV7-2; abundance: -; d_gene: TRBD1; j_gene: TRBJ1-3